These 4 T cell receptor beta chains originate from one sample sequenced in a study of T-cell reconstitution after alpha-beta-depleted transplantation in children. Preparing the TCRbeta library involved the use of unique molecular identifiers. TCRdb used MiXCR to reprocess the PCR reads, holding one entry per CDR3 protein. The sample holds 120,000 to 150,000 distinct CDR3 sequences; 8.8% are singletons and the top ten take around a sixth. The sample was PBMCs, mostly from graft donor cells, taken 180 days after TCRalphabeta/CD19-depleted stem cell transplant. The receptors derive from a female patient aged 2-10 years who had a stem cell transplant for congenital amegakaryocytic thrombocytopenia, so the T cells may come from the graft donor.

The J gene is TRBJ2-7, the V gene TRBV24-1; tentatively, D is TRBD1 (5 bases). The CDR3 consists of 13 residues. CDR1 KGHDR and CDR2 SFDVKD come from the germline V gene. V lost 3 bases and J lost 6, with 11 bases in between. DNA for the CDR3: TGTGCCACCAGTGATCTCCAGGGATTCGAGCAGTACTTC. This gives the protein CATSDLQGFEQYF.

This clonotype was picked up many times. The V gene is TRBV11-2, the J gene TRBJ2-1; D might be TRBD2 (5 bases). Germline V gene lookup returns CDR1 SGHAT and CDR2 FQNNGV. The CDR3 has 15 amino acids. V was pared by 1 base and J by 4 bases, with 11 bases between. The DNA for the CDR3 is TGTGCCAGCAGCTTAGTCTGGACGGGGTACAATGAGCAGTTCTTC. Amino acid sequence: CASSLVWTGYNEQFF. The variable domain in full, completed from reference TRBV11-2 and TRBJ2-1, reads EAGVAQSPRYKIIEKRQSVAFWCNPISGHATLYWYQQILGQGPKLLIQFQNNGVVDDSQLPKDRFSAERLKGVDSTLKIQPAKLEDSAVYLCASSLVWTGYNEQFFGPGTRLTVL.

V gene TRBV12-3 or TRBV12-4 combines with J gene TRBJ2-7, with D tentatively TRBD1 or TRBD2 (5 bases each). CDR3 length: 15 residues. V lost 6 bases, J lost 3 bases, and 18 bases lay in between. CDR3 nucleotide sequence: TGTGCCAGCAGACGAGCCGGGGACCTCTTCTACGAGCAGTACTTC. It translates to CASRRAGDLFYEQYF.

This clonotype has a handful of counts. This rearrangement joins TRBV27 to TRBJ1-5, with D maybe TRBD1 (5 bases). Deletions cut 4 bases from V and 0 bases from J, with 13 bases between. Germline CDR1 and CDR2: MNHEY and SMNVEV (reference sequence). This CDR3 has 16 residues. CDR3 protein: CASSSIDSYSNQPQHF. CDR3 coding DNA: TGTGCCAGCAGTTCGATCGACAGTTATAGCAATCAGCCCCAGCATTTT.